The 4 T cell receptor beta chains below all came from one sample that was sequenced in a study of blood T cell repertoires in COVID-19 (dated by TCRdb to the early 2020s). Library construction relied on the immunoSEQ multiplex PCR assay. Not all clones reach the TCRdb copy of this immuneACCESS table, which keeps in-frame sequences only. Checked studies attribute under half of the gap to unresolved V genes and leave the rest unexplained. Recorded for this sample are around 140,000 clones; about 80% of them occurred a single time. Less than 7.5% of the sample belongs to the ten largest clones. The specimen sequenced was PBMCs or T cells enriched from blood (not recorded which). The origin of the receptors is a woman aged 45-65 years who had recovered from COVID-19.

This rearrangement joins TRBV27 to TRBJ1-2, with 8 nucleotides matching TRBD1. Germline lookup yields CDR1 MNHEY and CDR2 SMNVEV (reference sequence). The V and J ends lost 5 bases and 2 bases, in that order; junction bases with no gene match: 4. This CDR3 comprises 14 residues. CDR3 amino acids: CASSPGQANYGYTF. CDR3 sequence (DNA): TGTGCCAGCAGTCCGGGACAGGCGAACTATGGCTACACCTTC.

This clone was counted a few times. The V and J genes are TRBV7-8 and TRBJ2-1; D is undetermined. V was pared by 2 bases and J by 4 bases, with 15 bases between. The germline CDR1 and CDR2 sequences are SGHVS and FQNEAQ. The CDR3 sequence is 16 residues long. The CDR3 DNA sequence: TGTGCCAGCAGCTTACAATCACTGACCGGGTACAATGAGCAGTTCTTC. This translates into CASSLQSLTGYNEQFF.

The V call is TRBV4-1, the J call TRBJ1-1, with D hard to call. The CDR3 is made up of 14 amino acids. The V and J ends lost 1 base and 6 bases respectively, with 12 bases between them. Germline CDR1 is MGHRA and CDR2 is YSYEKL. The CDR3, as DNA: TGCGCCAGCAGCCAAGTTCGCGGCAGCCCTGAAGCTTTCTTT. Translating it yields CASSQVRGSPEAFF.

The rearrangement uses TRBV5-4 and TRBJ2-7; TRBD1 matches at 10 bases. Losses at the gene ends were 4 bases for V and 2 bases for J; bases not matched to a gene: 6. This CDR3 has 15 amino acids. Germline V gene lookup returns CDR1 SGHNT and CDR2 YYREEE (reference sequence). This chain's CDR3 is CASSPPGQGTYEQYF. The CDR3 nucleotides read TGTGCCAGCAGCCCCCCGGGACAGGGGACCTACGAGCAGTACTTC.